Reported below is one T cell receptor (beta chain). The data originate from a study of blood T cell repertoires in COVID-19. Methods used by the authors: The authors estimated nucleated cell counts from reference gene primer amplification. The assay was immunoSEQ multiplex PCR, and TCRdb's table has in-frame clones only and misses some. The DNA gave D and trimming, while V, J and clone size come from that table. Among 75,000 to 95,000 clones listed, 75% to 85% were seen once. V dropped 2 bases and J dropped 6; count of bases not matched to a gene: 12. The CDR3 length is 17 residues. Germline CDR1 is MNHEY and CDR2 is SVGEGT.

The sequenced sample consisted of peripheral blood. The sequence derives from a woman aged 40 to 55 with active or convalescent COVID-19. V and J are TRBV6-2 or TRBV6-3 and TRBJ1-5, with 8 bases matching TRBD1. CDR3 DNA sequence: TGTGCCAGCAGTTACCGTATCGGACAGGGATTAAGTCAGCCCCAGCATTTT. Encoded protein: CASSYRIGQGLSQPQHF.